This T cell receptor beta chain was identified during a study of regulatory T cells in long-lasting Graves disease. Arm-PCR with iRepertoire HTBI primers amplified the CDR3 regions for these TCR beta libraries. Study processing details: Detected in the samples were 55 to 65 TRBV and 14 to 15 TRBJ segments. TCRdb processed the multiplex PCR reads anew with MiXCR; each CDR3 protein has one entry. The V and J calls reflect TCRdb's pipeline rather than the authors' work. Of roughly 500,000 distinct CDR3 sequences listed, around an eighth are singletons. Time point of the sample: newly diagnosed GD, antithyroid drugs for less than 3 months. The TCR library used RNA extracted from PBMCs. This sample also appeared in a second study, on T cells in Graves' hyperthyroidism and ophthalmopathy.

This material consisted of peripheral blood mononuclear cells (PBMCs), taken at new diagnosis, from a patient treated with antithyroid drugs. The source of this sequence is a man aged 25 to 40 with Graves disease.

CDR3 amino acids: CASSLNDGGRDTGELFF. The CDR3 region has the DNA TGCGCCAGCAGCTTAAATGACGGGGGGCGGGACACCGGGGAGCTGTTTTTT. J is TRBJ2-2 and V is TRBV5-1, with a possible D match to TRBD2 (7 bases). This CDR3 contains 17 residues. V gave up 2 bases and J gave up 3 bases, with 17 bases separating them. Germline-derived CDR1 and CDR2 are SGHRS and YFSETQ.